Sequencing of this T cell receptor (beta chain) was carried out in a study of blood T cell repertoires in COVID-19. Looking at the study overall: COVID-19 samples collected from the United States, Italy and Spain covered acute and convalescent phases.

Data came from immunoSEQ multiplex PCR; TCRdb stores just in-frame clones and leaves some out. The sample records roughly 250,000 clones, about 85% being singletons. This clonotype originated in a human donor with COVID-19, enrolled during active disease. The donor label of this sample is uncertain. Sequenced: peripheral blood.

CDR3 loop: CASQWTGRGEKLFF. The CDR3 DNA reads as TGTGCCAGCCAATGGACAGGGAGGGGAGAAAAACTGTTTTTT. The V call is TRBV21-1, the J call TRBJ1-4; the listed D gene, TRBD1, was not tested against the DNA. TRBV21-1 is reported as a pseudogene. The CDR3 sequence is 14 residues long.